Described below is a single T cell receptor (beta chain) sequence and its context. Germline V gene sequence: CDR1 SGHRS, CDR2 YFSETQ. CDR3 size: 14 residues. The ends were cut back, 4 bases at V and 2 bases at J, with 11 bases in the middle. These data are taken from a study of blood T cell repertoires in COVID-19. The overall study: The origin of the acute and convalescent COVID-19 samples was the United States, Italy and Spain.

How the authors handled the data: Estimation of nucleated cell counts relied on the amplification of reference gene primers. Libraries were prepared by immunoSEQ multiplex PCR; TCRdb keeps only in-frame clonotypes and omits some of them. That table supplies the V and J calls and clone size; D and trimming were determined from the DNA. This sample has more than 400,000 clones, with about nine tenths found just once. What was sequenced was PBMCs or T cells enriched from blood (not recorded which). This rearrangement joins TRBV5-1 to TRBJ2-3; D is tentatively TRBD1 or TRBD2 (6 bases each). This TCR was recovered from a woman aged 18-30 years who had recovered from COVID-19. CDR3 region: CASSLGGLTDTQYF. The CDR3, as DNA: TGCGCCAGCAGCCTGGGGGGCCTCACAGATACGCAGTATTTT.